This passage covers 8 T cell receptor beta chains from one sample sequenced in a study of blood T cell repertoires in COVID-19. Libraries were prepared by immunoSEQ multiplex PCR; TCRdb keeps only in-frame clonotypes and omits some of them. The sample consists of about 480,000 clones, approximately 90% of them appearing once. Sequenced input: peripheral blood. These receptors came from a woman in her twenties or thirties with acute or convalescent COVID-19.

Written as DNA, the CDR3 is TGTGCCAGCAGATGGACTTACAGCTCCTACGAGCAGTACTTC. This translates into CASRWTYSSYEQYF. The V gene is TRBV5-5, the J gene TRBJ2-7, with D perhaps TRBD2 (5 bases). The CDR3 has 14 residues. Deletions cut 5 bases from V and 0 bases from J, with 12 bases between. Germline values: CDR1 SGHKS, CDR2 YYEKEE (reference sequence).

This clone was detected once. The CDR3 is CASSLGVQGAIDTQYF. DNA of the CDR3: TGTGCCAGCAGCTTAGGAGTACAGGGGGCTATAGATACGCAGTATTTT. V is TRBV7-9 and J is TRBJ2-3, with 9 positions matching TRBD1. CDR1 and CDR2 (germline): SEHNR, FQNEAQ (reference sequence). The J segment lost 5 bases and the V segment lost 1 base, leaving 7 bases of the junction unmatched. The CDR3 is 16 residues long.

In its sample, this clone was seen a few times. The V and J genes are TRBV10-2 and TRBJ2-7; TRBD2 aligns across 12 bases. Germline V CDR1 and CDR2: WSHSY, SAAADI. The V segment lost 9 bases and the J segment 6 bases; nucleotides outside the gene matches: 12. The CDR3 sequence is 15 residues long. DNA of the CDR3: TGCGCCAGTTTTAGCGGACTAGCGGGGCCCGGCGAGCAGTACTTC. As protein: CASFSGLAGPGEQYF.

Written as DNA, the CDR3 is TGTGCCAGCGTTCTAGCGGGGGGGTCTGATACGCAGTATTTT. It encodes CASVLAGGSDTQYF. The V gene is TRBV13, the J gene TRBJ2-3; TRBD2 aligns across 12 bases. From germline, CDR1 is PRHDT and CDR2 FYEKMQ (reference sequence). The CDR3 covers 14 residues. The V segment lost 8 bases and the J segment 6 bases; nucleotides outside the gene matches: 6.

The chain links TRBV24-1 to TRBJ2-5, with 7 bases lining up with TRBD1. J was trimmed by 9 bases and V by 3 bases; bases with no gene match: 9. This CDR3 contains 14 residues. Germline V gene lookup returns CDR1 KGHDR and CDR2 SFDVKD. CDR3: CATSDPPNGQAQYF. CDR3 in DNA: TGTGCCACCAGTGATCCCCCCAACGGACAGGCCCAGTACTTC.

CDR3 in DNA: TGTGCCAGCAGTAGTGCCGGACAGCGCGAAGCTTTCTTT. Amino acids: CASSSAGQREAFF. V and J are TRBV12-3 or TRBV12-4 and TRBJ1-1; tentative D call: TRBD1 (6 bases). The CDR3 is made up of 13 amino acids. Trimming stripped 5 bases from V and 8 bases from J, with 15 bases between.

The V call is TRBV5-1, the J call TRBJ2-1, with 7 bases matching TRBD2. V shed 0 bases and J 3 bases; nucleotides not matched to a gene: 3. CDR3 length: 15 amino acids. Germline loops: CDR1 SGHRS, CDR2 YFSETQ. CDR3: CASSLGSGVYNEQFF. The CDR3 coding sequence is TGCGCCAGCAGCTTGGGCAGCGGGGTCTACAATGAGCAGTTCTTC.

The V and J genes are TRBV12-3 or TRBV12-4 and TRBJ1-2, with D maybe TRBD1 (5 bases). The CDR3 runs to 13 residues. Deletions cut 7 bases from V and 2 bases from J, with 11 bases between. The CDR3 loop reads CASTRQKNYGYTF. The CDR3 DNA follows: TGTGCCAGCACCAGACAGAAGAACTATGGCTACACCTTC.